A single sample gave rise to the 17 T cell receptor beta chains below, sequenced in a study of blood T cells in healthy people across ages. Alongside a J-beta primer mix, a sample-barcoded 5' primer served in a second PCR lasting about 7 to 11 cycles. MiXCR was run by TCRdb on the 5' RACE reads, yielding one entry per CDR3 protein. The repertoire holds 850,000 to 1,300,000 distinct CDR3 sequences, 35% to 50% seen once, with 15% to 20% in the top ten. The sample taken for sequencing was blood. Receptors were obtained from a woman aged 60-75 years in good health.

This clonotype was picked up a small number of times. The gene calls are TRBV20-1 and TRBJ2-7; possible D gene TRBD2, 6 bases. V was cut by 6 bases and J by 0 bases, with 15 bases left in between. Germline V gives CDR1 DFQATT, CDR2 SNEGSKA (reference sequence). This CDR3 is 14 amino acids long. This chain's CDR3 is CSARSSESSYEQYF. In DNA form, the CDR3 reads TGCAGTGCCCGATCTAGCGAGAGCTCCTACGAGCAGTACTTC.

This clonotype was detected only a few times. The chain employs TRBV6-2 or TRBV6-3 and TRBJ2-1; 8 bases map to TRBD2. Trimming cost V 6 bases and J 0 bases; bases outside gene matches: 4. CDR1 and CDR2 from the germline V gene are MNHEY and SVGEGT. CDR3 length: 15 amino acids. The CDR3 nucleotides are TGTGCCAGCAGAACCGGGACTAGCTCCTACAATGAGCAGTTCTTC. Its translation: CASRTGTSSYNEQFF.

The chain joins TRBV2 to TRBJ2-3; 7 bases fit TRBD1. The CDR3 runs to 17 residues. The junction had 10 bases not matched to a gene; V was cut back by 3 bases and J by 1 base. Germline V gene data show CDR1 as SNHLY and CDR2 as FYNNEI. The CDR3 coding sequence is TGTGCCAGCAGTGACCCCAGACAGGGTACGGGCACAGATACGCAGTATTTT. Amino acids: CASSDPRQGTGTDTQYF. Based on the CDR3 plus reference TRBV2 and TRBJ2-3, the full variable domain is EPEVTQTPSHQVTQMGQEVILRCVPISNHLYFYWYRQILGQKVEFLVSFYNNEISEKSEIFDDQFSVERPDGSNFTLKIRSTKLEDSAMYFCASSDPRQGTGTDTQYFGPGTRLTVL.

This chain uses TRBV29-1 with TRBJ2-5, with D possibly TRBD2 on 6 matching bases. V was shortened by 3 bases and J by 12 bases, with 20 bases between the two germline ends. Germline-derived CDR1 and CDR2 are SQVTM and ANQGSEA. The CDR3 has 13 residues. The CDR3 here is CSVDGGTYNEEYF. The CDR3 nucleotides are TGCAGCGTTGACGGCGGGACCTACAATGAGGAGTACTTC.

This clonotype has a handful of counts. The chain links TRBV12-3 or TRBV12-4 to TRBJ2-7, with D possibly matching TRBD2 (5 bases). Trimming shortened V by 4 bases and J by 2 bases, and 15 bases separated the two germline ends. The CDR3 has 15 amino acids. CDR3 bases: TGTGCCAGCAGTTCCCCGACTACTTTTACCTACGAGCAGTACTTC. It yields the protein CASSSPTTFTYEQYF.

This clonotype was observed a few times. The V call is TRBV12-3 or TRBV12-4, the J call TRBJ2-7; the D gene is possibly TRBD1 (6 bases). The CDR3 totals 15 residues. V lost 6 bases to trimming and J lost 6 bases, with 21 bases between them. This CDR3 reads CASSSGAVRPGEQYF. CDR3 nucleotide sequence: TGTGCCAGCAGCTCAGGGGCGGTTAGGCCGGGCGAGCAGTACTTC.

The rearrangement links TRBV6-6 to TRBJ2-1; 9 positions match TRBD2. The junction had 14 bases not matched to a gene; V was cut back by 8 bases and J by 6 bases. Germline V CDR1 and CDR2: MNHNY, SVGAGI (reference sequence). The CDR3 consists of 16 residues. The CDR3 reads CASGSNGLASPNEQFF. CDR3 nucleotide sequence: TGTGCCAGCGGATCCAATGGACTAGCGAGTCCCAATGAGCAGTTCTTC.

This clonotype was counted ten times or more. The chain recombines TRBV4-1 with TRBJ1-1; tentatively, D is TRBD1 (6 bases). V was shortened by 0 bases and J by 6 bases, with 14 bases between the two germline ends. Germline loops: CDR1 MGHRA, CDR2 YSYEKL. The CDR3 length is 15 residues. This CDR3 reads CASSQERPRGPEAFF. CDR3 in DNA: TGCGCCAGCAGCCAAGAGAGGCCCCGGGGGCCTGAAGCTTTCTTT.

The CDR3 sequence is CASSLGSSGSEDTQYF. In DNA, the CDR3 is TGTGCCAGCAGCTTAGGGTCTAGCGGATCTGAGGATACGCAGTATTTT. This chain links TRBV7-2 with TRBJ2-3; TRBD2 matches at 7 bases. The CDR3 contains 16 residues. The germline V gene encodes CDR1 SGHTA and CDR2 FQGNSA. V shed 1 base and J 6 bases; nucleotides not matched to a gene: 10. Full variable domain (remainder filled in from reference TRBV7-2 and TRBJ2-3): GAGVSQSPSNKVTEKGKDVELRCDPISGHTALYWYRQSLGQGLEFLIYFQGNSAPDKSGLPSDRFSAERTGGSVSTLTIQRTQQEDSAVYLCASSLGSSGSEDTQYFGPGTRLTVL.

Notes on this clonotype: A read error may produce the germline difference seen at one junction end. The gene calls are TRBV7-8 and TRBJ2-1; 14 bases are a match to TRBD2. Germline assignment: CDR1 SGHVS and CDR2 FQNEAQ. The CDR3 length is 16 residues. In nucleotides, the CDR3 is TGTGTCAGCAGCCGGCGACTAGCGGGAGGGCCAGAGGAGCAGTTCTTC. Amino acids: CVSSRRLAGGPEEQFF.

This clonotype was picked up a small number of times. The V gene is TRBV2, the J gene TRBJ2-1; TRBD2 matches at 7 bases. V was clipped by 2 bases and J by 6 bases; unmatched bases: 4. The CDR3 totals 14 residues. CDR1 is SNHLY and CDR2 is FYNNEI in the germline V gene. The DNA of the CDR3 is TGTGCCAGCAGTGAACGACTAGCAGTCAATGAGCAGTTCTTC. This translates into CASSERLAVNEQFF.

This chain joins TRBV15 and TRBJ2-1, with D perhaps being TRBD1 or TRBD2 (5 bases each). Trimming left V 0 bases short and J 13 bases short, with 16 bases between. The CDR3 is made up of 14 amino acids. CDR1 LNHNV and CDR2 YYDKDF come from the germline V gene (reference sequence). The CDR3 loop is CATSRERTLQAQFF. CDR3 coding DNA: TGTGCCACCAGCAGAGAAAGGACTTTACAGGCCCAGTTCTTC.

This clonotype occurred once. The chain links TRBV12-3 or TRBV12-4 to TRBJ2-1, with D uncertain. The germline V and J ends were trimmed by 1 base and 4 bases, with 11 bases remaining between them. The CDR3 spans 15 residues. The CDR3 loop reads CASSLDVGGYNEQFF. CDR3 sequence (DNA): TGTGCCAGCAGTTTAGATGTAGGCGGATACAATGAGCAGTTCTTC.

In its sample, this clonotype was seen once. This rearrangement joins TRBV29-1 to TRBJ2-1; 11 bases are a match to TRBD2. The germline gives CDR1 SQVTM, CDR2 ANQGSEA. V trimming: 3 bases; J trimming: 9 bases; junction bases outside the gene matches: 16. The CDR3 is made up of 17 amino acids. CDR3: CSVDPLAGGLLGSEQFF. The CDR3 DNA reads TGCAGCGTTGATCCCCTAGCGGGAGGATTATTAGGCAGTGAGCAGTTCTTC.

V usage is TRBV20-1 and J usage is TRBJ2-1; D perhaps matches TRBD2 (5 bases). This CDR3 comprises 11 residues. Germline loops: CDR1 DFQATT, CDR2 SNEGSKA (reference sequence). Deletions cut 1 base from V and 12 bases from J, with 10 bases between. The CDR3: CSARAAGGQFF. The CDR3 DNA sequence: TGCAGTGCTAGAGCGGCTGGAGGGCAGTTCTTC.

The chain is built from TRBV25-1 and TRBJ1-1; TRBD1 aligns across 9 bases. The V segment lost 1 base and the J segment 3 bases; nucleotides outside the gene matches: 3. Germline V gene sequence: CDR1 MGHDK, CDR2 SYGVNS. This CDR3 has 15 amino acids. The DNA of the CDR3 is TGTGCCAGCAGTGAATCTACAGGGGGCTACACTGAAGCTTTCTTT. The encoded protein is CASSESTGGYTEAFF.

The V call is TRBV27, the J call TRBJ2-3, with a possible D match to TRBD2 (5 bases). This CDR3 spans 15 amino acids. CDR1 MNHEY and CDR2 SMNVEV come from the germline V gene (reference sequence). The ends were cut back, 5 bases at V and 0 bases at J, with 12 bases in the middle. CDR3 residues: CASSPELESTDTQYF. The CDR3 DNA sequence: TGTGCCAGCAGTCCAGAACTAGAAAGCACAGATACGCAGTATTTT.